A single sample is the source of the 21 T cell receptor beta chains below, sequenced in a study of T-cell memory formation after mild COVID-19. TCRdb reprocessed the 5' RACE reads via MiXCR and lists one record per CDR3 protein. The sample includes nearly 200,000 distinct CDR3 sequences, 15% to 20% of them seen just once. Sequencing input: PBMCs or a T cell subset sorted from them (not recorded which). These TCRs come from an adult woman who had mild COVID-19 (a few samples of this study predate the infection). Cell type and time point are not known.

This clonotype occurred a few times. This rearrangement joins TRBV20-1 to TRBJ1-2; D call uncertain. The germline CDR1 and CDR2 sequences are DFQATT and SNEGSKA (reference sequence). This CDR3 has 12 amino acids. The V gene lost 4 bases and the J gene lost 6 bases, with 12 bases spanning the gap. The CDR3 sequence: CSATVGWDGYTF. CDR3 DNA sequence: TGCAGTGCTACAGTTGGGTGGGATGGCTACACCTTC.

The rearrangement uses TRBV24-1 and TRBJ2-1; 9 bases agree with TRBD2. CDR1 is KGHDR and CDR2 is SFDVKD in the germline V gene. CDR3 size: 15 residues. V lost 0 bases and J lost 6; bases outside the gene matches: 2. The DNA for the CDR3 is TGTGCCACCAGTGATTTGGGGCGGGGGGGCAATGAGCAGTTCTTC. It translates to CATSDLGRGGNEQFF.

The gene calls are TRBV20-1 and TRBJ2-1; TRBD2 is a possible D gene (6 bases). Trimming pared 6 bases from V and 0 bases from J, leaving 21 bases between. This CDR3 spans 17 amino acids. Germline V gives CDR1 DFQATT, CDR2 SNEGSKA (reference sequence). CDR3 region: CSAAPSGLRSSYNEQFF. The CDR3, as DNA: TGCAGTGCGGCCCCTTCGGGACTGCGAAGCTCCTACAATGAGCAGTTCTTC.

This clonotype has only a few counts. The gene calls are TRBV6-5 and TRBJ1-6; 9 positions agree with TRBD1. The germline V gene has CDR1 MNHEY and CDR2 SVGAGI. V shed 6 bases and J 5 bases; nucleotides not matched to a gene: 2. CDR3 length equals 14 residues. The CDR3 region is CASRTGGHNSPLHF. The CDR3 DNA reads TGTGCCAGCAGGACAGGGGGGCATAATTCACCCCTCCACTTT.

This clonotype was seen a few times. The chain combines TRBV7-2 with TRBJ1-1; TRBD1 is a possible D gene (5 bases). V was clipped by 5 bases and J by 0 bases, with 34 bases between them. Germline V gene sequence: CDR1 SGHTA, CDR2 FQGNSA. This CDR3 comprises 22 residues. The CDR3 DNA is TGTGCCAGCAGCCTAGTCAGAGGCGGGGGAGGTCGAAAACGGGCCTTGAACACTGAAGCTTTCTTT. It translates to CASSLVRGGGGRKRALNTEAFF. The whole variable domain, remainder taken from reference TRBV7-2 and TRBJ1-1, is GAGVSQSPSNKVTEKGKDVELRCDPISGHTALYWYRQSLGQGLEFLIYFQGNSAPDKSGLPSDRFSAERTGGSVSTLTIQRTQQEDSAVYLCASSLVRGGGGRKRALNTEAFFGQGTRLTVV.

This clonotype was seen only a few times. The chain has TRBV5-1 and TRBJ2-2; D call uncertain. CDR3 length: 14 residues. Between the trimmed V and J ends, which lost 0 bases and 2 bases, there was a span of 5 bases. Germline values: CDR1 SGHRS, CDR2 YFSETQ. CDR3 nucleotides: TGCGCCAGCAGCTTGGGGGCAAACACCGGGGAGCTGTTTTTT. Translated, it gives CASSLGANTGELFF.

V gene TRBV5-1 combines with J gene TRBJ1-6; D not resolved. Germline lookup yields CDR1 SGHRS and CDR2 YFSETQ. The CDR3 runs 13 residues. V was shortened by 3 bases and J by 11 bases, with 12 bases between the two germline ends. Here the CDR3 DNA reads TGCGCCAGCAGCTATAACTGGAGGCCACCCCTCCACTTT. Its translation is CASSYNWRPPLHF.

The chain recombines TRBV5-1 with TRBJ1-1; D is undetermined. V was trimmed by 6 bases and J by 1 base, leaving 10 bases between them. The CDR3 sequence is 13 residues long. Germline V gene sequence: CDR1 SGHRS, CDR2 YFSETQ. CDR3 residues: CASTTVPNTEAFF. CDR3 sequence (DNA): TGCGCCAGCACCACAGTACCGAACACTGAAGCTTTCTTT.

This chain connects TRBV6-6 to TRBJ1-2, with D hard to call. V shed 7 bases and J shed 3 bases, with 18 bases lying between them. Per the germline V gene, CDR1 is MNHNY and CDR2 is SVGAGI (reference sequence). The CDR3 length is 15 residues. This CDR3 is CASTNLASFYYGYTF. The CDR3 nucleotides are TGTGCCAGCACGAACCTCGCGAGCTTTTACTATGGCTACACCTTC.

This clonotype has more than one count but fewer than ten. This sequence joins TRBV7-2 and TRBJ2-1; the match to TRBD2 covers 13 bases. V trimming: 4 bases; J trimming: 7 bases; junction bases outside the gene matches: 4. Germline V gene data show CDR1 as SGHTA and CDR2 as FQGNSA. This CDR3 is 15 amino acids long. CDR3 bases: TGTGCCAGCAGCTGGAGGACTAGCGGGAGTAATGAGCAGTTCTTC. Its translation: CASSWRTSGSNEQFF.

This clonotype was counted at least ten times. J is TRBJ2-5 and V is TRBV5-6; D is possibly TRBD2 (6 bases). The ends were cut back, 0 bases at V and 5 bases at J, with 8 bases in the middle. The germline V gene has CDR1 SGHDT and CDR2 YYEEEE. CDR3 size: 13 residues. The chain's CDR3 is CASSLDSGETQYF. In nucleotides, the CDR3 is TGTGCCAGCAGCTTGGACAGCGGGGAGACCCAGTACTTC.

This sequence joins TRBV11-2 and TRBJ2-1; 12 positions agree with TRBD1. CDR1 is SGHAT and CDR2 is FQNNGV in the germline V gene. The J segment lost 6 bases and the V segment lost 5 bases, leaving 2 bases of the junction unmatched. CDR3 length: 14 residues. CDR3 in amino acids: CASSRDRGRNEQFF. The CDR3 DNA sequence: TGTGCCAGCAGCCGGGACAGGGGGCGCAATGAGCAGTTCTTC.

This clonotype occurred a few times. This chain uses TRBV12-3 or TRBV12-4 with TRBJ1-6; 9 bases fit TRBD1. V was clipped by 6 bases and J by 17 bases; unmatched bases: 14. This CDR3 is 14 amino acids long. This CDR3 reads CASRFDRGTDRVHF. DNA for the CDR3: TGTGCCAGCAGATTCGACAGGGGGACAGACAGGGTCCACTTT.

This clonotype was detected a few times. The V gene is TRBV6-2 or TRBV6-3, the J gene TRBJ1-5, with D possibly matching TRBD1 (5 bases). V lost 4 bases and J 7 bases, leaving 11 bases between the germline ends. Germline lookup yields CDR1 MNHEY and CDR2 SVGEGT. CDR3 length: 13 amino acids. CDR3 sequence (DNA): TGTGCCAGCAGTTCAGGGTTGAGGCAGCCCCAGCATTTT. Translating it yields CASSSGLRQPQHF.

The genes are TRBV5-1 and TRBJ2-3; a weak D match, TRBD2 (6 bases). Germline V gene data show CDR1 as SGHRS and CDR2 as YFSETQ. The CDR3 extends over 13 amino acids. V lost 1 base and J 5 bases, leaving 8 bases between the germline ends. Here the CDR3 reads CASSLSGRDTQYF. DNA of the CDR3: TGCGCCAGCAGCTTGTCCGGGAGAGATACGCAGTATTTT.

The rearrangement joins TRBV3-1 to TRBJ2-2; 9 nucleotides line up with TRBD1. Germline V lookup: CDR1 LGHDT, CDR2 YNNKEL (reference sequence). J lost 14 bases, V lost 3 bases, and 4 bases had no gene match. The CDR3 totals 12 residues. The CDR3 nucleotides are TGTGCCAGCAGCCACACAGGGGGCGCACTGTTTTTT. It specifies CASSHTGGALFF.

The chain recombines TRBV27 with TRBJ2-5; the match to TRBD2 covers 11 bases. Per germline, CDR1 MNHEY and CDR2 SMNVEV (reference sequence). V dropped 5 bases and J dropped 5; count of bases not matched to a gene: 16. This CDR3 spans 18 amino acids. As DNA, the CDR3 is TGTGCCAGCAGTCGTATACTAGCGGGAGATTCCTTCCTGGAGACCCAGTACTTC. It is translated as CASSRILAGDSFLETQYF.

This clonotype has only a few counts. The genes are TRBV7-8 and TRBJ2-2; no definite D call. V was cut by 1 base and J by 6 bases, with 15 bases left in between. This CDR3 spans 16 amino acids. Per germline, CDR1 SGHVS and CDR2 FQNEAQ. The CDR3 DNA follows: TGTGCCAGCAGCTTAGTTTTAGGAGAGAGATCCGGGGAGCTGTTTTTT. Translating gives CASSLVLGERSGELFF.

The chain carries TRBV5-4 and TRBJ2-5; 7 nucleotides align to TRBD2. This CDR3 has 14 residues. Germline assignment: CDR1 SGHNT and CDR2 YYREEE (reference sequence). Losses at the gene ends were 3 bases for V and 2 bases for J; bases not matched to a gene: 4. DNA of the CDR3: TGTGCCAGCAGCTCCCCTAGCGGACAAGAGACCCAGTACTTC. Translating gives CASSSPSGQETQYF.

This clonotype has just a few counts. This chain joins TRBV18 and TRBJ1-1, with TRBD1 identical over 7 bases. CDR3 length: 15 residues. V was pared by 3 bases and J by 4 bases, with 8 bases of the junction left unmatched. Per germline, CDR1 KGHSH and CDR2 LQKENI. CDR3 in DNA: TGTGCCAGCTCACCTTACAGGGGAAGTTTCACTGAAGCTTTCTTT. This sequence encodes CASSPYRGSFTEAFF. The full variable domain, in which reference TRBV18 and TRBJ1-1 provide the parts outside the CDR3, is NAGVMQNPRHLVRRRGQEARLRCSPMKGHSHVYWYRQLPEEGLKFMVYLQKENIIDESGMPKERFSAEFPKEGPSILRIQQVVRGDSAAYFCASSPYRGSFTEAFFGQGTRLTVV.

The J gene is TRBJ2-2, the V gene TRBV19; D uncertain. The CDR3 consists of 16 residues. Between the trimmed V and J ends, which lost 5 bases and 1 base, there was a span of 14 bases. From germline, CDR1 is LNHDA and CDR2 SQIVND (reference sequence). As DNA, the CDR3 is TGTGCCAGTAGTTTTGCGCGAGCTCTGAACACCGGGGAGCTGTTTTTT. This translates into CASSFARALNTGELFF.